This is a list of T cell receptor beta chains from one sample in a study of blood T cell repertoires in COVID-19. Using immunoSEQ multiplex PCR, the repertoire was profiled, and TCRdb retains in-frame clones only, with some absent. The sample lists about 260,000 clones, less than 90% occurring once. The sample taken for sequencing was peripheral blood. These TCRs come from a man aged 55 to 70 with acute or convalescent COVID-19. Both conserved end residues are part of each CDR3. Each record gives: D gene, V gene, J gene, clone size, CDR3 DNA, CDR3 protein. A D gene is named only where the DNA matches it firmly. Only part of the rows carry a size: once, few, many, or a class if the clone is expanded.

d_call: -; v_call: TRBV6-2/TRBV6-3; j_call: TRBJ2-7; clone_size: -; cdr3_nt: TGTGCCAGCAGCCTACAGTGGCGAAGCGAGCAGTACTTC; cdr3_aa: CASSLQWRSEQYF
d_call: -; v_call: TRBV19; j_call: TRBJ1-4; clone_size: -; cdr3_nt: TGTGCCAGTCGCAGACAGGTTTCATTTAATGAAAAACTGTTTTTT; cdr3_aa: CASRRQVSFNEKLFF
d_call: -; v_call: TRBV4-1; j_call: TRBJ2-5; clone_size: -; cdr3_nt: TGCGCCAGCAGCCATCCCGGACTCCCCCAAGAGACCCAGTACTTC; cdr3_aa: CASSHPGLPQETQYF
d_call: TRBD1; v_call: TRBV5-6; j_call: TRBJ2-7; clone_size: -; cdr3_nt: TGTGCCAGCAGCCAACAGGGGATGGCCCGCGAGCAGTACTTC; cdr3_aa: CASSQQGMAREQYF
d_call: -; v_call: TRBV7-3; j_call: TRBJ2-6; clone_size: few; cdr3_nt: TGTGCCAGCAGCTTATACCCCCTACGCGGGTCTGGGGCCAACGTCCTGACTTTC; cdr3_aa: CASSLYPLRGSGANVLTF
d_call: TRBD2; v_call: TRBV10-3; j_call: TRBJ2-3; clone_size: -; cdr3_nt: TGTGCCATCAGGGGGACTAGTGCAGATACGCAGTATTTT; cdr3_aa: CAIRGTSADTQYF
d_call: -; v_call: TRBV19; j_call: TRBJ1-6; clone_size: -; cdr3_nt: TGTGCCAGTAACACGGACTGGAGTTCACCCCTCCACTTT; cdr3_aa: CASNTDWSSPLHF
d_call: TRBD1; v_call: TRBV9; j_call: TRBJ1-2; clone_size: -; cdr3_nt: TGTGCCAGCAGCGCTGGAGGGACAGGAATTGTCAACTATGGCTACACCTTC; cdr3_aa: CASSAGGTGIVNYGYTF
d_call: -; v_call: TRBV3-1/TRBV3-2; j_call: TRBJ1-2; clone_size: once; cdr3_nt: TGTGCCAGCAGCCAAGATCGAGCAGGGAACTATGGCTACACCTTC; cdr3_aa: CASSQDRAGNYGYTF
d_call: TRBD1; v_call: TRBV29-1; j_call: TRBJ2-1; clone_size: few; cdr3_nt: TGCAGCGTTGGATCAGGGGGCGAAGGGGGGCAGTTCTTC; cdr3_aa: CSVGSGGEGGQFF
d_call: TRBD1; v_call: TRBV7-8; j_call: TRBJ1-1; clone_size: -; cdr3_nt: TGTGCCAGCAGCTTAGTGGCAGGGGGAGGCACTGAAGCTTTCTTT; cdr3_aa: CASSLVAGGGTEAFF
d_call: -; v_call: TRBV6-5; j_call: TRBJ1-5; clone_size: -; cdr3_nt: TGTGCCAGCAGTTATCGGGGGAATCAGCCCCAGCATTTT; cdr3_aa: CASSYRGNQPQHF
d_call: -; v_call: TRBV7-9; j_call: TRBJ2-7; clone_size: -; cdr3_nt: TGTGCCAGCAGCTTAGGACTACTCTACGAGCAGTACTTC; cdr3_aa: CASSLGLLYEQYF
d_call: TRBD1; v_call: TRBV5-6; j_call: TRBJ1-2; clone_size: -; cdr3_nt: TGTGCCAGCAGCTTGCTGGGACAGGGGGCGGGTGGCTACACCTTC; cdr3_aa: CASSLLGQGAGGYTF
d_call: -; v_call: TRBV28; j_call: TRBJ1-2; clone_size: -; cdr3_nt: TGTGCCAGCAGTTTATGGGAGGGGAACTATGGCTACACCTTC; cdr3_aa: CASSLWEGNYGYTF
d_call: -; v_call: TRBV2; j_call: TRBJ2-7; clone_size: many; cdr3_nt: TGTGCCAGCAAATTAGCTCCAGGGGCCCCGTACGAGCAGTACTTC; cdr3_aa: CASKLAPGAPYEQYF
d_call: TRBD1; v_call: TRBV19; j_call: TRBJ1-2; clone_size: -; cdr3_nt: TGTGCCAGCCCCCCACCTACAGGGGCGAGTTTGAACTATGGCTACACCTTC; cdr3_aa: CASPPPTGASLNYGYTF
d_call: -; v_call: TRBV18; j_call: TRBJ1-5; clone_size: -; cdr3_nt: TGTGCCAGCTCAAGTTCAGGAAATCAGCCCCAGCATTTT; cdr3_aa: CASSSSGNQPQHF
d_call: -; v_call: TRBV6-1; j_call: TRBJ1-2; clone_size: -; cdr3_nt: TGTGCCAGCAGTGAAGGCATAGGGAGGGGTATTGGCTACACCTTC; cdr3_aa: CASSEGIGRGIGYTF
d_call: -; v_call: TRBV28; j_call: TRBJ2-7; clone_size: -; cdr3_nt: TGTGCCAGCAGTCCCGGGAGCTACGAGCAGTACTTC; cdr3_aa: CASSPGSYEQYF
d_call: -; v_call: TRBV24-1; j_call: TRBJ1-3; clone_size: -; cdr3_nt: TGTGCCACCAGTGGGCGGGGCGGGAGTAGAAACACCATATATTTT; cdr3_aa: CATSGRGGSRNTIYF
d_call: -; v_call: TRBV11-2; j_call: TRBJ1-1; clone_size: -; cdr3_nt: TGTGCCAGCAGCTTAGATGGCCCAGGGTGGACTGAAGCTTTCTTT; cdr3_aa: CASSLDGPGWTEAFF
d_call: -; v_call: TRBV7-2; j_call: TRBJ1-2; clone_size: -; cdr3_nt: TGTGCCAGCAGCTTAGGGCCAATCAACTATGGCTACACCTTC; cdr3_aa: CASSLGPINYGYTF
d_call: -; v_call: TRBV25-1; j_call: TRBJ2-1; clone_size: -; cdr3_nt: TGTGCCAGCGGTACTTCACGGCGGGTCACCAATGAGCAGTTCTTC; cdr3_aa: CASGTSRRVTNEQFF
d_call: -; v_call: TRBV14; j_call: TRBJ2-2; clone_size: -; cdr3_nt: TGTGCCAGCAGCCAGGGCTTGTTCAACACCGGGGAGCTGTTTTTT; cdr3_aa: CASSQGLFNTGELFF
d_call: -; v_call: TRBV5-4; j_call: TRBJ1-6; clone_size: -; cdr3_nt: TGTGCCAGCAGCTCCGAACTGAATTCACCCCTCCACTTT; cdr3_aa: CASSSELNSPLHF
d_call: -; v_call: TRBV6-5; j_call: TRBJ1-2; clone_size: once; cdr3_nt: TGTGCCAGCAGTTACGAAGGGGCTAACTATGGCTACACCTTC; cdr3_aa: CASSYEGANYGYTF
d_call: -; v_call: TRBV19; j_call: TRBJ1-2; clone_size: -; cdr3_nt: TGTGCCAGTAGTACAACGGGAGCTTACCATGGCTACACCTTC; cdr3_aa: CASSTTGAYHGYTF
d_call: -; v_call: TRBV27; j_call: TRBJ2-3; clone_size: -; cdr3_nt: TGTGCCAGCAAGAGACAGAAAGCCACAGATACGCAGTATTTT; cdr3_aa: CASKRQKATDTQYF
d_call: -; v_call: TRBV4-3; j_call: TRBJ2-3; clone_size: -; cdr3_nt: TGCGCCAGCAGCCAAGATACGCGCAGGGGCACAGATACGCAGTATTTT; cdr3_aa: CASSQDTRRGTDTQYF
d_call: -; v_call: TRBV6-4; j_call: TRBJ2-1; clone_size: -; cdr3_nt: TGTGCCAGCAGTAAAACAGGGACCTCCTACAATGAGCAGTTCTTC; cdr3_aa: CASSKTGTSYNEQFF
d_call: TRBD1; v_call: TRBV5-4; j_call: TRBJ1-4; clone_size: -; cdr3_nt: TGTGCCAGCAGCTTGGGGGGACAGGGAAATGAAAAACTGTTTTTT; cdr3_aa: CASSLGGQGNEKLFF
d_call: TRBD2; v_call: TRBV15; j_call: TRBJ2-7; clone_size: -; cdr3_nt: TGTGCCACCTCGGGGGGATCGGCCCGCTGGGAGCAGTACTTC; cdr3_aa: CATSGGSARWEQYF
d_call: -; v_call: TRBV11-3; j_call: TRBJ2-3; clone_size: -; cdr3_nt: TGTGCCAGCAGCTTAGGAGGGCCTGCCACAGATACGCAGTATTTT; cdr3_aa: CASSLGGPATDTQYF
d_call: -; v_call: TRBV4-1; j_call: TRBJ2-2; clone_size: once; cdr3_nt: TGCGCCAGCACCCCCATCGGGGGATCGAACACCGGGGAGCTGTTTTTT; cdr3_aa: CASTPIGGSNTGELFF
d_call: TRBD1; v_call: TRBV19; j_call: TRBJ1-2; clone_size: -; cdr3_nt: TGTGCCAGTAGTTTCCGGGACAGTTATTATGGCTACACCTTC; cdr3_aa: CASSFRDSYYGYTF
d_call: TRBD1; v_call: TRBV19; j_call: TRBJ2-4; clone_size: -; cdr3_nt: TGTGCCAGTAGTACCCAGGGGGCGCTTGACAAAAACATTCAGTACTTC; cdr3_aa: CASSTQGALDKNIQYF
d_call: TRBD1; v_call: TRBV7-3; j_call: TRBJ1-4; clone_size: -; cdr3_nt: TGTGCCAGCAGCTCAGCCAAGACAGGGACTAATGAAAAACTGTTTTTT; cdr3_aa: CASSSAKTGTNEKLFF
d_call: -; v_call: TRBV14; j_call: TRBJ2-5; clone_size: -; cdr3_nt: TGTGCCAGCAGCCAAGTTAGGCGGAGCCAAGAGACCCAGTACTTC; cdr3_aa: CASSQVRRSQETQYF
d_call: -; v_call: TRBV19; j_call: TRBJ1-1; clone_size: -; cdr3_nt: TGTGCCAGTAGCCTCGACATACACACTGAAGCTTTCTTT; cdr3_aa: CASSLDIHTEAFF
d_call: -; v_call: TRBV11-3; j_call: TRBJ2-2; clone_size: -; cdr3_nt: TGTGCCAGCAGCTTAGCACAGGGAGCCGGGGAGCTGTTTTTT; cdr3_aa: CASSLAQGAGELFF
d_call: -; v_call: TRBV25-1; j_call: TRBJ2-3; clone_size: -; cdr3_nt: TGTGCCAGCAGTGAAGCCACACCCATTCGGGCAGATACGCAGTATTTT; cdr3_aa: CASSEATPIRADTQYF
d_call: TRBD1; v_call: TRBV6-5; j_call: TRBJ2-1; clone_size: -; cdr3_nt: TGTGCCAGCAGTTCGGACAGGGCGAGCTCCTACAATGAGCAGTTCTTC; cdr3_aa: CASSSDRASSYNEQFF
d_call: TRBD1; v_call: TRBV19; j_call: TRBJ1-6; clone_size: -; cdr3_nt: TGTGCCAGTAGGTGGACAGGAGCTAATTCACCCCTCCACTTT; cdr3_aa: CASRWTGANSPLHF
d_call: TRBD2; v_call: TRBV6-2/TRBV6-3; j_call: TRBJ2-5; clone_size: -; cdr3_nt: TGTGCCAGCAGTTACGGACTAGCGGGAAACCAAGAGACCCAGTACTTC; cdr3_aa: CASSYGLAGNQETQYF
d_call: TRBD1; v_call: TRBV18; j_call: TRBJ1-2; clone_size: -; cdr3_nt: TGTGCCAGCTCTCCAGAACCGACAGGGGTCTATGGCTACACCTTC; cdr3_aa: CASSPEPTGVYGYTF
d_call: TRBD2; v_call: TRBV15; j_call: TRBJ2-5; clone_size: -; cdr3_nt: TGTGCCACCACTAGCGGGGCCTACATAGAGACCCAGTACTTC; cdr3_aa: CATTSGAYIETQYF
d_call: TRBD2; v_call: TRBV7-9; j_call: TRBJ2-7; clone_size: -; cdr3_nt: TGTGCCAGCAGCCGATCGGGACTAGCCCACGAGCAGTACTTC; cdr3_aa: CASSRSGLAHEQYF
d_call: -; v_call: TRBV7-2; j_call: TRBJ2-7; clone_size: -; cdr3_nt: TGTGCCAGCAGCTTAGATAGGCGGCGACCCTACGAGCAGTACTTC; cdr3_aa: CASSLDRRRPYEQYF
d_call: TRBD2; v_call: TRBV7-9; j_call: TRBJ2-7; clone_size: -; cdr3_nt: TGTGCCAGCAGCTCGCCGGGACTAGCGGTAAGGCAGTACTTC; cdr3_aa: CASSSPGLAVRQYF
d_call: TRBD1; v_call: TRBV2; j_call: TRBJ2-6; clone_size: -; cdr3_nt: TGTGCCAGCAGTGAACGGACAGGGGCTTCTGGGGCCAACGTCCTGACTTTC; cdr3_aa: CASSERTGASGANVLTF
d_call: TRBD1; v_call: TRBV15; j_call: TRBJ1-6; clone_size: -; cdr3_nt: TGTGCCACCAGCAGAGAGGCCGGGACAGCTTATAATTCACCCCTCCACTTT; cdr3_aa: CATSREAGTAYNSPLHF
d_call: -; v_call: TRBV4-1; j_call: TRBJ2-1; clone_size: -; cdr3_nt: TGCGCCAGCAGACCGAGCTCCTACAATGAGCAGTTCTTC; cdr3_aa: CASRPSSYNEQFF
d_call: -; v_call: TRBV5-8; j_call: TRBJ1-5; clone_size: -; cdr3_nt: TGTGCCAGCAGCTCCTCTTACTATAGCAATCAGCCCCAGCATTTT; cdr3_aa: CASSSSYYSNQPQHF
d_call: -; v_call: TRBV27; j_call: TRBJ2-1; clone_size: -; cdr3_nt: TGTGCCAGCAGTTTAGGGTCTCCCAGGGGTGGCAATGAGCAGTTCTTC; cdr3_aa: CASSLGSPRGGNEQFF
d_call: TRBD2; v_call: TRBV7-8; j_call: TRBJ2-5; clone_size: -; cdr3_nt: TGTGCCAGCAGCTCCAATAGCGGGAGAGGAGAGACCCAGTACTTC; cdr3_aa: CASSSNSGRGETQYF
d_call: TRBD1; v_call: TRBV3-1/TRBV3-2; j_call: TRBJ1-2; clone_size: -; cdr3_nt: TGTGCCAGCAGCCAAGGAGGCGACAGGGGGGTTAGTGGCTACACCTTC; cdr3_aa: CASSQGGDRGVSGYTF
d_call: -; v_call: TRBV19; j_call: TRBJ1-2; clone_size: -; cdr3_nt: TGTGCCAGTATGGACTACAGCTATGGCTACACCTTC; cdr3_aa: CASMDYSYGYTF
d_call: TRBD2; v_call: TRBV7-3; j_call: TRBJ2-1; clone_size: -; cdr3_nt: TGTGCCAGCAGCCTAAGCGGGACTAGCGGGTACAATGAGCAGTTCTTC; cdr3_aa: CASSLSGTSGYNEQFF
d_call: -; v_call: TRBV6-2/TRBV6-3; j_call: TRBJ2-4; clone_size: -; cdr3_nt: TGTGCCAGCAGTCCCTGGGGCGGCCAAAACATTCAGTACTTC; cdr3_aa: CASSPWGGQNIQYF